The sequence of this T cell receptor (beta chain) was determined in a study of T cells in Graves' hyperthyroidism and ophthalmopathy. Authors of the study amplified TCR beta CDR3 regions from RNA transcripts. Primed by the HTBI set, a first-round RT-PCR was run on the TCR CDR3. TCRdb re-called the multiplex PCR reads with MiXCR, one entry per CDR3 protein. Of 300,000 to 450,000 distinct CDR3 sequences listed, more than 14% are singletons. With 5 bases removed from V and 10 bases from J, the gap between germline ends came to 20 bases. The germline CDR1 and CDR2 sequences are PRHDT and FYEKMQ (reference sequence). The length of the CDR3 is 14 residues.

The sequenced material came from blood. This receptor was obtained from a woman aged 25 to 45 with Graves' ophthalmopathy. The chain couples TRBV13 to TRBJ1-1; a weak D match, TRBD1 (6 bases). CDR3 region: CASSTLTGPPLAFF. Written as DNA, the CDR3 is TGTGCCAGCAGCACCCTTACAGGGCCACCGCTAGCTTTCTTT.